Presented here are 17 T cell receptor beta chains from one specimen sequenced in a study of long-term antiretroviral therapy in people with HIV. Version v3.0 of the immunoSEQ assay ran at survey level. The data were produced by immunoSEQ multiplex PCR, yet TCRdb's version contains in-frame clones alone and is incomplete. Among over 9,000 clones listed, around 77% were seen once. Material: unsorted PBMCs, obtained 0.4 years before starting antiretroviral therapy. These TCRs come from a man under 40 with HIV.

The chain links TRBV30 to TRBJ2-5, with 7 bases that match TRBD1. From germline, CDR1 is GTSNPN and CDR2 SVGIG (reference sequence). This CDR3 has 13 amino acids. Trimming took 3 bases from V and 2 from J; bases not matched to a gene: 3. CDR3: CAWREQGQETQYF. The CDR3 DNA sequence: TGTGCCTGGAGGGAACAGGGGCAAGAGACCCAGTACTTC.

The chain recombines TRBV9 with TRBJ2-7, with D possibly TRBD1 on 6 matching bases. CDR1 and CDR2 (germline): SGDLS, YYNGEE. The CDR3 runs 13 residues. Trimming took off 4 bases at V and 3 bases at J, with 11 bases between the two ends. The CDR3 spells CASSRDNNYEQYF. In DNA, the CDR3 is TGTGCCAGCAGCCGGGACAACAACTACGAGCAGTACTTC. The complete variable domain, with remaining parts taken from reference TRBV9 and TRBJ2-7, reads DSGVTQTPKHLITATGQRVTLRCSPRSGDLSVYWYQQSLDQGLQFLIQYYNGEERAKGNILERFSAQQFPDLHSELNLSSLELGDSALYFCASSRDNNYEQYFGPGTRLTVT.

This clone was recorded only once. The rearrangement joins TRBV28 to TRBJ1-3, with TRBD1 identical over 7 bases. The CDR3 spans 14 residues. Germline V gene sequence: CDR1 MDHEN, CDR2 SYDVKM. With 3 bases clipped from V and 8 bases from J, the junction kept 7 bases outside the gene matches. The DNA for the CDR3 is TGTGCCAGCAGTTTTGGTGGCCAGGGGGACACCATATATTTT. Its translation: CASSFGGQGDTIYF.

This clone is large within its sample. The gene calls are TRBV4-2 and TRBJ1-2; D remains ambiguous. This CDR3 is built from 14 residues. V lost 4 bases, J lost 0 bases, and 9 bases lay in between. The germline V gene has CDR1 LGHNA and CDR2 YNFKEQ. CDR3 sequence: CASSPQRPNYGYTF. CDR3 coding DNA: TGTGCCAGCAGCCCTCAGCGTCCTAACTATGGCTACACCTTC.

This clone is classed as medium-sized. The chain is built from TRBV28 and TRBJ1-2; D uncertain. Deletions cut 5 bases from V and 2 bases from J, with 21 bases between. Germline V lookup: CDR1 MDHEN, CDR2 SYDVKM. The CDR3 is made up of 17 amino acids. Here the CDR3 DNA reads TGTGCCAGCAGTCCCCCCATGGTGTTGGGTCTGAACTATGGCTACACCTTC. It codes for CASSPPMVLGLNYGYTF.

The chain couples TRBV30 to TRBJ1-2; D may be TRBD1 (5 bases). The CDR3 contains 14 residues. The germline gives CDR1 GTSNPN, CDR2 SVGIG (reference sequence). Trimming pared 2 bases from V and 4 bases from J, leaving 14 bases between. In DNA form, the CDR3 reads TGTGCCTGGAGTCTGGGGGGGGGAGGCTATGGCTACACCTTC. Translation: CAWSLGGGGYGYTF.

Here the CDR3 reads CASSHDELYLPGTQYF. The CDR3 DNA sequence: TGTGCCAGCAGCCATGACGAGCTTTATCTCCCTGGTACCCAGTACTTC. The V gene is TRBV7-8, the J gene TRBJ2-5; no reliable D call. V lost 5 bases to trimming and J lost 8 bases, with 24 bases between them. Germline CDR1 SGHVS, CDR2 FQNEAQ. The CDR3 runs to 16 residues.

This chain uses TRBV27 with TRBJ1-6, with a tentative D call TRBD1 (5 bases). Trimming removed 6 bases from V and 6 bases from J, with 18 bases in between. In germline, CDR1 is MNHEY, CDR2 SMNVEV (reference sequence). There are 16 residues in the CDR3. As DNA, the CDR3 is TGTGCCAGCAGCGCAATTGTTGGAGGGGTTAATTCACCCCTCCACTTT. This gives the protein CASSAIVGGVNSPLHF.

The chain joins TRBV18 to TRBJ1-5; 8 positions match TRBD1. V was clipped by 2 bases and J by 4 bases; unmatched bases: 1. This CDR3 has 14 amino acids. Germline values: CDR1 KGHSH, CDR2 LQKENI. The chain's CDR3 is CASSPTGGNQPQHF. The CDR3 DNA is TGTGCCAGCTCACCAACAGGGGGGAATCAGCCCCAGCATTTT.

The chain joins TRBV27 to TRBJ2-5; TRBD2 aligns across 15 bases. This CDR3 contains 16 residues. Unmatched junction bases numbered 11, after V lost 10 bases and J lost 5 bases. Germline V CDR1 and CDR2: MNHEY, SMNVEV (reference sequence). The CDR3 nucleotides read TGTGCCACCTCCCCCGGGACTAGCGGGGGGTATGAGACCCAGTACTTC. This encodes CATSPGTSGGYETQYF.

The genes are TRBV7-2 and TRBJ2-5; D ambiguous. In germline, CDR1 is SGHTA, CDR2 FQGNSA. The CDR3 spans 13 residues. Trimming cost V 11 bases and J 2 bases, with 15 bases left between them. CDR3 residues: CAGARARQETQYF. Here the CDR3 DNA reads TGTGCCGGAGCACGCGCCAGGCAAGAGACCCAGTACTTC.

This sequence joins TRBV10-2 and TRBJ2-3, with a tentative D call TRBD2 (5 bases). The CDR3 sequence is 13 residues long. Germline loops: CDR1 WSHSY, CDR2 SAAADI. Trimming removed 9 bases from V and 4 bases from J, with 14 bases in between. This CDR3 reads CASSLGGPDTQYF. CDR3 nucleotide sequence: TGCGCCAGTAGTCTAGGAGGCCCAGATACGCAGTATTTT.

V gene TRBV9 combines with J gene TRBJ1-1; D perhaps matches TRBD1 (5 bases). This CDR3 contains 15 residues. Germline V gene lookup returns CDR1 SGDLS and CDR2 YYNGEE. The V gene lost 4 bases and the J gene lost 5 bases, with 18 bases spanning the gap. The CDR3: CASSLARDGGTEAFF. CDR3 bases: TGTGCCAGCAGCCTTGCCCGGGACGGTGGGACTGAAGCTTTCTTT.

This clone has a single count. The chain uses TRBV7-7 and TRBJ1-2, with 7 nucleotides matching TRBD1. In germline, CDR1 is SSHAT, CDR2 FNYEAQ (reference sequence). V lost 6 bases to trimming and J lost 0 bases; unmatched junction nucleotides: 16. The CDR3 has 18 residues. The CDR3 protein is CASSAEGTENSSNYGYTF. The CDR3 region has the DNA TGTGCCAGCAGTGCGGAGGGGACAGAGAATTCTTCTAACTATGGCTACACCTTC.

The chain employs TRBV5-6 and TRBJ2-7, with D possibly being TRBD2 (5 bases). Trimming shortened V by 1 base and J by 2 bases, and 19 bases separated the two germline ends. CDR1 and CDR2 from the germline V gene are SGHDT and YYEEEE. This CDR3 comprises 17 residues. The CDR3 coding sequence is TGTGCCAGCAGCTTGAGTGGAGGAAAGGCTTTTCCCTACGAGCAGTACTTC. Protein: CASSLSGGKAFPYEQYF.

Only a few counts were recorded for this clone. This chain links TRBV10-2 with TRBJ2-7; D ambiguous. Trimming pared 2 bases from V and 6 bases from J, leaving 8 bases between. In germline, CDR1 is WSHSY, CDR2 SAAADI. This CDR3 contains 12 residues. CDR3 residues: CASSEGWGEQYF. The CDR3 DNA reads as TGCGCCAGCAGTGAGGGGTGGGGCGAGCAGTACTTC.

This clone was detected only a few times. The chain is built from TRBV2 and TRBJ1-2; D possibly corresponds to TRBD1 (6 bases). Germline values: CDR1 SNHLY, CDR2 FYNNEI. The CDR3 covers 15 residues. Trimming took off 5 bases at V and 0 bases at J, with 13 bases between the two ends. In DNA form, the CDR3 reads TGTGCCAGCAGTCGGGGAAGGGGGTCTAACTATGGCTACACCTTC. Translating gives CASSRGRGSNYGYTF.